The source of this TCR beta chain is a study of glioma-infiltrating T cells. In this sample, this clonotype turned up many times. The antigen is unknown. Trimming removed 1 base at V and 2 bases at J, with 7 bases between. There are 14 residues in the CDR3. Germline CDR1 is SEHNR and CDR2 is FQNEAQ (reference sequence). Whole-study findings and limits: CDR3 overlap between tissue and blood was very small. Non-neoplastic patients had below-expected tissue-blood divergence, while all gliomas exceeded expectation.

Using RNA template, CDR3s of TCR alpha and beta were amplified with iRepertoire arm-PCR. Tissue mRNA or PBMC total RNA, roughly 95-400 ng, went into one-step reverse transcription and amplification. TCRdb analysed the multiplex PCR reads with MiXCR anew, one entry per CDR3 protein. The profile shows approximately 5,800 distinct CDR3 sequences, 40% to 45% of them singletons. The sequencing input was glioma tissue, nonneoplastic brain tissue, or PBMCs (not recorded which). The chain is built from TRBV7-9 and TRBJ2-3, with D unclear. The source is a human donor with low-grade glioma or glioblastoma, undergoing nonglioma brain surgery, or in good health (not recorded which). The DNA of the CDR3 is TGTGCCAGCAGCTTAGGGCTCCCCACAGATACGCAGTATTTT. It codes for CASSLGLPTDTQYF.